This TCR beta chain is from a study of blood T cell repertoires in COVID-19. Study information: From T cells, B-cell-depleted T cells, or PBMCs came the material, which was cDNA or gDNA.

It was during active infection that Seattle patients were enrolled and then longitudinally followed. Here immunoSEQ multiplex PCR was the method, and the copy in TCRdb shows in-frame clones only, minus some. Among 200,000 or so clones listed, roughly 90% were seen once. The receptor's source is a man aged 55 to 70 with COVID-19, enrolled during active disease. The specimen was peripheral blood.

The CDR3, as DNA: TGTGCCAGCAGCTTCGGAGGAACGGGGAGGGACAAAAACATTCAGTACTTC. Protein product: CASSFGGTGRDKNIQYF. This chain joins TRBV5-4 and TRBJ2-4, with 7 bases identical to TRBD2. The junction had 11 bases not matched to a gene; V was cut back by 2 bases and J by 3 bases. The CDR3 is 17 amino acids. Germline CDR1 reads SGHNT; CDR2 reads YYREEE (reference sequence).